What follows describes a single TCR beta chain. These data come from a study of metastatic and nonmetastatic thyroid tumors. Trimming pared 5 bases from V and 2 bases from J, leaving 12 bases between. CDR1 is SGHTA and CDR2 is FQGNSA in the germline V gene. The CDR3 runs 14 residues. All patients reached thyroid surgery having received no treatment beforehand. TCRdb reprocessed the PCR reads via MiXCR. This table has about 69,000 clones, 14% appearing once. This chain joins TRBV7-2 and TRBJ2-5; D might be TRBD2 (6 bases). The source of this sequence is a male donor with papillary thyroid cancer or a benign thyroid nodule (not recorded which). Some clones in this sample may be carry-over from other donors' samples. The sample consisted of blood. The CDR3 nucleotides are TGTGCCAGCAGCCCCTGGGACTGGCAAGAGACCCAGTACTTC. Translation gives CASSPWDWQETQYF.